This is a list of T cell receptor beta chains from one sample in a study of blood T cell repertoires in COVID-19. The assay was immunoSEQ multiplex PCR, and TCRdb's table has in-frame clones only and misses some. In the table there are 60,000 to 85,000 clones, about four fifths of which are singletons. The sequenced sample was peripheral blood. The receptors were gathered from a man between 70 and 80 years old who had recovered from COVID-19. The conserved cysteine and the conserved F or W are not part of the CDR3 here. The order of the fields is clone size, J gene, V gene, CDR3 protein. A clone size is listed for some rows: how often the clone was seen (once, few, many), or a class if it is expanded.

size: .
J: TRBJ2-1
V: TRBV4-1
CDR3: ASSQRVSGGSSYNEQF

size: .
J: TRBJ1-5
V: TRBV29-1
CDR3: SVGTGYNQPQH

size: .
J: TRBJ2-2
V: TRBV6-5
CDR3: ASTSQGDTGELF

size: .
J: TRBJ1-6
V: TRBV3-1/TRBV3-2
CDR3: ASSQSSNSPLH

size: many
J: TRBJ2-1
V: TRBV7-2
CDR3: ASSLLTSGNVEQF

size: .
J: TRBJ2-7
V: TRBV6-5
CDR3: ASSYQGQGAGEQY

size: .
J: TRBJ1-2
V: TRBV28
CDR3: ASNGQGHGYT

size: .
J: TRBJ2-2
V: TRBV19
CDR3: ASSIYSSSNTGELF

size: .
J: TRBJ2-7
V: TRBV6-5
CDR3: ASGSGETAGEQY

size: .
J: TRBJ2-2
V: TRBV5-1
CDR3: ASRSGTANTGELF

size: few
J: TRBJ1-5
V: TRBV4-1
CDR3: ASSSTGSQPQH

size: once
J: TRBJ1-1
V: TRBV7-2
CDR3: ASSPPSDTEAF

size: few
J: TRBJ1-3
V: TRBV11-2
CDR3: ASSSATGYSGNTIY

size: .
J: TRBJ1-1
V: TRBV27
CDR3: ASSHDRNTEAF

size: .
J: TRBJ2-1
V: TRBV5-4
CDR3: ASTRLARRSEQF